These 17 T cell receptor beta chains share one sample of origin, sequenced in a study of blood T cell repertoires in COVID-19. Using immunoSEQ multiplex PCR, the repertoire was profiled, and TCRdb retains in-frame clones only, with some absent. The table shows roughly 300,000 clones, with over 80% occurring only once. The sample taken for sequencing was peripheral blood. The receptors derive from a woman in her 40s who had recovered from COVID-19.

This chain joins TRBV10-2 and TRBJ1-3; 9 nucleotides match TRBD1. The CDR3 runs 18 residues. Germline-derived CDR1 and CDR2 are WSHSY and SAAADI. The junction had 15 bases not matched to a gene; V was cut back by 8 bases and J by 1 base. This chain's CDR3 is CASSPGQGDRTSGNTIYF. Written as DNA, the CDR3 is TGCGCCAGCTCGCCGGGACAGGGAGACCGCACTTCTGGAAACACCATATATTTT.

V usage is TRBV19 and J usage is TRBJ2-1; 11 bases are a match to TRBD2. The CDR3 runs to 16 residues. Germline V CDR1 and CDR2: LNHDA, SQIVND (reference sequence). V trimming: 0 bases; J trimming: 10 bases; junction bases outside the gene matches: 8. The CDR3 DNA sequence: TGTGCCAGTAGTATAGATCGGCTAGCGGGGGGCCGAGAGCAGTTCTTC. Its translation: CASSIDRLAGGREQFF.

The J gene is TRBJ2-7, the V gene TRBV7-2, with 7 bases identical to TRBD2. Trimming took 1 base from V and 6 from J; bases not matched to a gene: 9. Germline assignment: CDR1 SGHTA and CDR2 FQGNSA. The CDR3 sequence is 15 residues long. CDR3 residues: CASSLVAGDAGEQYF. Written as DNA, the CDR3 is TGTGCCAGCAGCTTAGTCGCGGGGGACGCCGGCGAGCAGTACTTC.

The chain joins TRBV7-3 to TRBJ2-3; the D gene is possibly TRBD2 (5 bases). Trimming stripped 0 bases from V and 9 bases from J, with 10 bases between. The V gene's germline CDR1 is SGHTA and CDR2 FQGTGA. This CDR3 is built from 13 residues. The CDR3 spells CASSLTPGVTQYF. The CDR3 DNA reads TGTGCCAGCAGCTTAACTCCCGGGGTCACGCAGTATTTT.

The chain employs TRBV2 and TRBJ1-3; possible D gene TRBD1, 5 bases. The CDR3 loop spans 15 amino acids. Trimming removed 3 bases from V and 4 bases from J, with 13 bases in between. Per germline, CDR1 SNHLY and CDR2 FYNNEI. In DNA form, the CDR3 reads TGTGCCAGCAGTGATGTCGGGGGGTTCGGAAACACCATATATTTT. Translation: CASSDVGGFGNTIYF.

This sequence joins TRBV18 and TRBJ1-2, with a weak D call TRBD1 (5 bases). CDR1 is KGHSH and CDR2 is LQKENI in the germline V gene. The CDR3 extends over 15 amino acids. V lost 3 bases, J lost 7 bases, and 18 bases lay in between. The CDR3 DNA reads as TGTGCCAGCTCACCGGGGCTACGGCAGGGAGGTGGCTACACCTTC. This sequence encodes CASSPGLRQGGGYTF.

V gene TRBV7-3 combines with J gene TRBJ2-1; weak D call: TRBD1 (5 bases). CDR3 length: 16 amino acids. V lost 1 base and J 4 bases, leaving 14 bases between the germline ends. The germline V gene encodes CDR1 SGHTA and CDR2 FQGTGA. The CDR3 loop is CASSLNRILGYNEQFF. The CDR3, as DNA: TGTGCCAGCAGCTTAAACAGGATCTTGGGTTACAATGAGCAGTTCTTC.

The J gene is TRBJ2-3, the V gene TRBV3-1 (or the pseudogene TRBV3-2); 10 nucleotides align to TRBD2. This CDR3 region has 19 residues. Germline trimming cut 4 bases from V and 3 bases from J; bases unmatched to any gene: 16. Germline CDR1 is LGHDT and CDR2 is YNNKEL (reference sequence). The CDR3 sequence is CASSPTYLRAGGLTDTQYF. As DNA, the CDR3 is TGTGCCAGCAGCCCAACGTATTTAAGAGCGGGGGGGCTGACAGATACGCAGTATTTT.

The chain joins TRBV6-5 to TRBJ1-6; D ambiguous. CDR3 length equals 14 residues. Germline V gene sequence: CDR1 MNHEY, CDR2 SVGAGI. The V and J ends lost 4 bases and 10 bases respectively, with 14 bases between them. The CDR3: CASSFAGRGSPLHF. In DNA form, the CDR3 reads TGTGCCAGCAGTTTTGCAGGCCGAGGGTCACCCCTCCACTTT.

CDR3 coding DNA: TGTGCCACCAGCGGCGGGAGCGCAGAGACCCAGTACTTC. This gives the protein CATSGGSAETQYF. This sequence joins TRBV15 and TRBJ2-5; 7 bases are a match to TRBD2. Germline V gene lookup returns CDR1 LNHNV and CDR2 YYDKDF (reference sequence). The CDR3 totals 13 residues. V was pared by 5 bases and J by 4 bases, with 4 bases of the junction left unmatched.

V is TRBV7-9 and J is TRBJ1-2; D is unresolved. The V end was cut by 1 base, the J end by 5 bases, with 5 bases between. Germline V gives CDR1 SEHNR, CDR2 FQNEAQ (reference sequence). The length of the CDR3 is 12 residues. CDR3 nucleotides: TGTGCCAGCAGCTTAGATGCGTATGGCTACACCTTC. This codes for CASSLDAYGYTF.

The chain couples TRBV10-3 to TRBJ1-5; D gene ambiguous. Looked up from germline, CDR1 is ENHRY and CDR2 is SYGVKD. The CDR3 totals 15 residues. The V end lost 10 bases, the J end lost 0 bases, and 16 bases lay between the germline ends. As DNA, the CDR3 is TGTGCCACCACGGCGGGCCTTCGTAGCAATCAGCCCCAGCATTTT. Protein: CATTAGLRSNQPQHF.

The gene calls are TRBV5-4 and TRBJ1-5, with TRBD1 as a possible D gene (5 bases). Germline V gene sequence: CDR1 SGHNT, CDR2 YYREEE (reference sequence). Trimming removed 0 bases from V and 3 bases from J, with 10 bases in between. The CDR3 loop spans 15 amino acids. The CDR3 nucleotides read TGTGCCAGCAGCTTGGGGGGGGAGCCCAATCAGCCCCAGCATTTT. Protein sequence: CASSLGGEPNQPQHF.

The chain joins TRBV10-3 to TRBJ1-2, with 7 positions matching TRBD1. V lost 2 bases to trimming and J lost 7 bases; unmatched junction nucleotides: 7. Germline V gives CDR1 ENHRY, CDR2 SYGVKD. CDR3 length: 14 amino acids. The chain's CDR3 is CAISEGGGGSGYTF. The CDR3, as DNA: TGTGCCATCAGTGAGGGAGGAGGGGGCTCTGGCTACACCTTC.

This clone came up a few times. The rearrangement uses TRBV5-6 and TRBJ1-6; D not resolved. Germline V gene lookup returns CDR1 SGHDT and CDR2 YYEEEE. The ends were cut back, 1 base at V and 6 bases at J, with 5 bases in the middle. The CDR3 loop spans 13 amino acids. Here the CDR3 reads CASSLYPNSPLHF. The CDR3 nucleotides read TGTGCCAGCAGCTTGTATCCTAATTCACCCCTCCACTTT.

The J gene is TRBJ2-7, the V gene TRBV5-5, with 9 bases fitting TRBD1. Germline trimming cut 0 bases from V and 7 bases from J; bases unmatched to any gene: 5. From germline, CDR1 is SGHKS and CDR2 YYEKEE (reference sequence). The CDR3 runs 14 residues. The CDR3 DNA follows: TGTGCCAGCAGCTTGGGGGACAGGGCGGGGGAGCAGTACTTC. Residues: CASSLGDRAGEQYF. Drawing the rest from reference TRBV5-5 and TRBJ2-7, the complete variable domain is DAGVTQSPTHLIKTRGQQVTLRCSPISGHKSVSWYQQVLGQGPQFIFQYYEKEERGRGNFPDRFSARQFPNYSSELNVNALLLGDSALYLCASSLGDRAGEQYFGPGTRLTVT.

The V gene is TRBV19, the J gene TRBJ1-5, with D possibly being TRBD1 (6 bases). The V end lost 7 bases, the J end lost 3 bases, and 13 bases lay between the germline ends. The CDR3 contains 14 residues. The germline gives CDR1 LNHDA, CDR2 SQIVND (reference sequence). This CDR3 is CASTTGQINQPQHF. CDR3 sequence (DNA): TGTGCCAGTACCACAGGACAGATCAATCAGCCCCAGCATTTT.